Below, one T cell receptor beta chain is given with its context. This sample was taken from a study of blood T cell repertoires in COVID-19. Overall study context: PBMCs, B-cell-depleted T cells, or T cells were the source of the cDNA or gDNA that made up the material.

Authors' methods: Counts of nucleated cells, estimated from reference gene primer amplification, were obtained. The data were produced by immunoSEQ multiplex PCR, yet TCRdb's version contains in-frame clones alone and is incomplete. The V and J calls and clone size come from that table; D and trimming were worked out from the DNA. The sample holds over 100,000 clones; around 90% are singletons and the top ten take 1.5% to 2%. The sequenced sample was peripheral blood. This receptor was obtained from a woman between 45 and 65 years old with COVID-19, enrolled during active disease.

In DNA form, the CDR3 reads TGTGCCATCAGTGGCGGGGGGCGGAAGGATTCACCCCTCCACTTT. As protein: CAISGGGRKDSPLHF. V gene TRBV10-3 combines with J gene TRBJ1-6, with D possibly matching TRBD1 (6 bases). Trimming stripped 4 bases from V and 8 bases from J, with 15 bases between. Germline V gives CDR1 ENHRY, CDR2 SYGVKD. This CDR3 is 15 amino acids long.